One and the same sample provided the 13 T cell receptor beta chains below, sequenced in a study of T cell responses to AZD1222 COVID-19 vaccine. Sequencing was performed with immunoSEQ multiplex PCR; in TCRdb, only in-frame clones are kept and a portion is missing. The data show approximately 100,000 clones, with about 86% seen just once and more than 1.2% held by the top ten. This sample comprised peripheral blood, obtained on day 0 of AZD1222 vaccination. These receptor sequences come from an adult in good health.

This clone was found once. The chain carries TRBV28 and TRBJ1-1, with TRBD1 as a possible D gene (5 bases). The CDR3 has 16 residues. Trimming left V 3 bases short and J 5 bases short, with 19 bases between. CDR1 is MDHEN, CDR2 SYDVKM, per germline. CDR3 in DNA: TGTGCCAGCAGTTTGGGTTGGGGCAGGGCGAGGACTGAAGCTTTCTTT. Translation gives CASSLGWGRARTEAFF.

This chain links TRBV6-6 with TRBJ1-5; 9 bases agree with TRBD1. V gave up 4 bases and J gave up 6 bases; unmatched junction bases: 7. Germline V gives CDR1 MNHNY, CDR2 SVGAGI (reference sequence). The CDR3 consists of 15 residues. The CDR3 loop reads CASSSGTGRFQPQHF. CDR3 sequence (DNA): TGTGCCAGCAGTTCCGGGACAGGGAGATTTCAGCCCCAGCATTTT.

The CDR3 bases are TGTGCCAGCAGCAAAATGAACGGACAGGGTTCAGAGACCCAGTACTTC. This codes for CASSKMNGQGSETQYF. The gene calls are TRBV21-1 and TRBJ2-5; the table's TRBD1 call for D was not verified on the DNA. TRBV21-1 is designated a pseudogene. The CDR3 is 16 residues long.

As DNA, the CDR3 is TGTGCCAGCAGTCATGGGGGTCCCACTGAAGCTTTCTTT. This codes for CASSHGGPTEAFF. V usage is TRBV12-3 or TRBV12-4 and J usage is TRBJ1-1, with TRBD1 as a possible D gene (5 bases). Trimming removed 5 bases from V and 4 bases from J, with 11 bases in between. The CDR3 is 13 amino acids.

The chain is built from TRBV6-2 or TRBV6-3 and TRBJ1-2; D perhaps matches TRBD1 (6 bases). The CDR3 length is 13 residues. Trimming shortened V by 2 bases and J by 4 bases, and 8 bases separated the two germline ends. Germline values: CDR1 MNHEY, CDR2 SVGEGT. The CDR3 DNA reads TGTGCCAGCAGTTACGGACAGCTCTATGGCTACACCTTC. Translated: CASSYGQLYGYTF.

The V gene is TRBV27, the J gene TRBJ1-2; D is perhaps TRBD1 (5 bases). Germline CDR1 is MNHEY and CDR2 is SMNVEV (reference sequence). Trimming took 0 bases from V and 4 from J, leaving 12 bases between them. CDR3 length: 15 residues. DNA for the CDR3: TGTGCCAGCAGTTTATCCCTGAGCGGGGCCTATGGCTACACCTTC. Translated: CASSLSLSGAYGYTF.

The rearrangement links TRBV12-1 to TRBJ2-7; the D segment call TRBD2 is taken from the table without a DNA check. TRBV12-1 is recorded as a pseudogene. The CDR3 spans 15 residues. For the CDR3, the DNA is TGTGCCAGCAGCCAACGGGATATAAGGGCCTACGAGCAGTACTTC. Encoded protein: CASSQRDIRAYEQYF.

This clone was recorded only once. The chain is built from TRBV5-1 and TRBJ2-7; 8 positions match TRBD2. V shed 4 bases, J shed 7 bases, and the junction held 16 bases outside the gene matches. The CDR3 runs 16 residues. CDR1 is SGHRS, CDR2 YFSETQ, per germline. CDR3 in DNA: TGCGCCAGCAGCAGTACTTCCGGGACTAGGCTCGTAGAGCAGTACTTC. It codes for CASSSTSGTRLVEQYF.

J is TRBJ2-7 and V is TRBV6-2 or TRBV6-3; D is uncertain. The CDR3 totals 12 residues. Looked up from germline, CDR1 is MNHEY and CDR2 is SVGEGT. Trimming pared 2 bases from V and 3 bases from J, leaving 5 bases between. CDR3 sequence reads: CASSYELYEQYF. CDR3 nucleotides: TGTGCCAGCAGTTACGAACTCTACGAGCAGTACTTC.

In this sample, this clone turned up a few times. This chain connects TRBV30 to TRBJ1-3, with no clear D. The V gene lost 4 bases and the J gene lost 1 base, with 5 bases spanning the gap. The CDR3 has 12 amino acids. Looked up from germline, CDR1 is GTSNPN and CDR2 is SVGIG (reference sequence). CDR3 sequence (DNA): TGTGCCTGGAAGCGGTCTGGAAACACCATATATTTT. Its protein product is CAWKRSGNTIYF.

In its sample, this clone was seen once. The rearrangement joins TRBV30 to TRBJ1-2, with TRBD1 identical over 7 bases. Germline V gives CDR1 GTSNPN, CDR2 SVGIG (reference sequence). After removal of 2 bases from V and 8 bases from J, the junction contained 5 bases not matched to a gene. The CDR3 consists of 12 residues. The CDR3 DNA is TGTGCCTGGAGTCTAGGGGGCGAAGGCTACACCTTC. Encoded protein: CAWSLGGEGYTF. The whole variable domain, remainder taken from reference TRBV30 and TRBJ1-2, is SQTIHQWPATLVQPVGSPLSLECTVEGTSNPNLYWYRQAAGRGLQLLFYSVGIGQISSEVPQNLSASRPQDRQFILSSKKLLLSDSGFYLCAWSLGGEGYTFGSGTRLTVV.

V usage is TRBV2 and J usage is TRBJ2-1; TRBD2 aligns across 7 bases. The CDR3 loop spans 13 amino acids. V lost 3 bases and J lost 10; bases outside the gene matches: 6. The germline CDR1 and CDR2 sequences are SNHLY and FYNNEI. The CDR3 coding sequence is TGTGCCAGCAGTGAGTTCCTAGCGGAAGAGCAGTTCTTC. It encodes CASSEFLAEEQFF.

V usage is TRBV27 and J usage is TRBJ1-1; D uncertain. This CDR3 is 14 amino acids long. The V gene lost 3 bases and the J gene lost 7 bases, with 15 bases spanning the gap. CDR1 is MNHEY, CDR2 SMNVEV, per germline (reference sequence). The CDR3 bases are TGTGCCAGCAGTTTCCACGGACCTTCGTTTGAAGCTTTCTTT. It encodes CASSFHGPSFEAFF.